This TCR beta chain was identified during a study of tumor-infiltrating lymphocytes in localized non-small cell lung cancer. As for the study in general: Tumor tissue and non-adjacent uninvolved lung came from each patient.

The CDR3 is 15 residues long. Germline-derived CDR1 and CDR2 are SGHDT and YYEEEE. Germline trimming cut 4 bases from V and 4 bases from J; bases unmatched to any gene: 9. In this sample, this clone turned up a few times. Here immunoSEQ multiplex PCR was the method, and the copy in TCRdb shows in-frame clones only, minus some. The sample lists around 16,000 clones; 73% were seen once. The clonotype comes from a human donor with non-small cell lung cancer. Sequencing was carried out using lung tumor tissue. The chain has TRBV5-6 and TRBJ2-5; TRBD1 aligns across 8 bases. CDR3 in amino acids: CASSLSRTGRETQYF. The CDR3 DNA is TGTGCCAGCAGCCTTTCAAGGACAGGGAGAGAGACCCAGTACTTC.